This T cell receptor beta chain was sequenced in a study of identical twins. Each CDR3 protein gets one entry after TCRdb re-called the 5' RACE reads with MiXCR. This table has about 520,000 distinct CDR3 sequences, 22% appearing once. V dropped 0 bases and J dropped 8; count of bases not matched to a gene: 12. CDR1 is MNHEY, CDR2 SVGAGI, per germline. This CDR3 comprises 17 residues. Healthy Caucasians provided all donations. These data were also filed under a second study, of T cells expressing NK-cell markers. From that paper: Dominant NKG2C+ clonotypes made up roughly 1.0-7.5% of CD8+ T cells in a handful of donors. The same clonotypes also predominated in the CD3+CD56-NKG2C+ fraction of a few donors.

This TCR was recovered from a woman aged 18-35 years in good health. The sample taken for sequencing was CD4+ T cells sorted from blood. The chain combines TRBV6-5 with TRBJ2-2; TRBD1 matches at 7 bases. The CDR3, as DNA: TGTGCCAGCAGTTACTCCCCTAGACAGGGCAGCACTGGGGAGCTGTTTTTT. Its translation: CASSYSPRQGSTGELFF.